The present TCR beta chain was sequenced within a study of blood T cell repertoires in COVID-19. Study details: Acute-phase and convalescent COVID-19 samples originated in the United States, Italy and Spain. Sources were T cells, B-cell-depleted T cells, or PBMCs; the material itself was cDNA or gDNA.

Clones were read by immunoSEQ multiplex PCR, and TCRdb kept only the in-frame ones, dropping some. The table includes 250,000 to 350,000 clones, around 86% detected once. Assignment of participants to cohorts was predicated upon participant-reported clinical history. Cohort 3 recovered donors had two negative PCRs, clearance, or symptom resolution. The CDR3 sequence is 14 residues long. Germline-derived CDR1 and CDR2 are LNHDA and SQIVND (reference sequence). The V gene end was trimmed by 2 bases and the J gene end by 3 bases; junction bases not matched to a gene: 4. This chain links TRBV19 with TRBJ2-7; 7 nucleotides align to TRBD2. The receptor was isolated from a woman aged 18-29 years who had recovered from COVID-19. Sequences were obtained from PBMCs or T cells enriched from blood (not recorded which). CDR3 amino acids: CASSITLARYEQYF. DNA of the CDR3: TGTGCCAGTAGTATAACACTAGCGCGCTACGAGCAGTACTTC.